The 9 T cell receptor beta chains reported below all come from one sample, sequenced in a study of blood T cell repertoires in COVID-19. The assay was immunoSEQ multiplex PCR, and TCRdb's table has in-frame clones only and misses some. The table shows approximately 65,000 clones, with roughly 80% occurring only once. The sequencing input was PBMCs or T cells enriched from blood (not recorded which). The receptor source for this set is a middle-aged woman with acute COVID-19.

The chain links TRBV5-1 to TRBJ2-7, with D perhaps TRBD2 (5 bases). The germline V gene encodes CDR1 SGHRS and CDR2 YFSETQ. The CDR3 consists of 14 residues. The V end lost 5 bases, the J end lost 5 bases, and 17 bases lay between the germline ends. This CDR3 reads CASSNDTGKDEQYF. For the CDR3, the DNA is TGCGCCAGCAGTAACGACACGGGGAAGGACGAGCAGTACTTC.

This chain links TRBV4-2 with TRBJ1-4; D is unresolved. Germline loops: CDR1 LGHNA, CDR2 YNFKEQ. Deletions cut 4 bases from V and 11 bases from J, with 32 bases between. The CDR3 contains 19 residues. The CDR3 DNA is TGTGCCAGCAGCCCCCCATGGAGCGCTGGAGACCAACGATATGTGAAACTGTTTTTT. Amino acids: CASSPPWSAGDQRYVKLFF.

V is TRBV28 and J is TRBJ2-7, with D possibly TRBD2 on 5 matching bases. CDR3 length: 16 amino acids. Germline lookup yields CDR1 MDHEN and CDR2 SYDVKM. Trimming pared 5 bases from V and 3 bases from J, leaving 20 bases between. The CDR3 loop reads CASSTFQIRGSYEQYF. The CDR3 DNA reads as TGTGCCAGCAGTACCTTTCAGATTCGAGGGAGCTACGAGCAGTACTTC.

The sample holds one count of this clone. The chain's CDR3 is CATSGARGAEGYGYTF. The CDR3 coding sequence is TGTGCCACCAGTGGTGCCCGGGGGGCAGAAGGCTATGGCTACACCTTC. This chain connects TRBV24-1 to TRBJ1-2, with a weak D call TRBD1 (6 bases). CDR1 and CDR2 from the germline V gene are KGHDR and SFDVKD. The CDR3 contains 16 residues. Trimming pared 5 bases from V and 4 bases from J, leaving 19 bases between.

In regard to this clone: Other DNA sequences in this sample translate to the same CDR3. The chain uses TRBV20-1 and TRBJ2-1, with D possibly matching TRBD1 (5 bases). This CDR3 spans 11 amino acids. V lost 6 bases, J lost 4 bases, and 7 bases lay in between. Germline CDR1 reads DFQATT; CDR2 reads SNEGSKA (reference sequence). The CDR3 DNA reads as TGCAGTGCGCGACAGTACAATGAGCAGTTCTTC. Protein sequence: CSARQYNEQFF.

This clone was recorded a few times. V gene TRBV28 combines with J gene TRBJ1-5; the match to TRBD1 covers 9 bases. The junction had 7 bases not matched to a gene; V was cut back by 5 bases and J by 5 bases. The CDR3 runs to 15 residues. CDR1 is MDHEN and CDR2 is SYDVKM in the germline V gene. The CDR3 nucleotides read TGTGCCAGCAGTCATACAGGGGGCGAGGATCAGCCCCAGCATTTT. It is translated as CASSHTGGEDQPQHF.

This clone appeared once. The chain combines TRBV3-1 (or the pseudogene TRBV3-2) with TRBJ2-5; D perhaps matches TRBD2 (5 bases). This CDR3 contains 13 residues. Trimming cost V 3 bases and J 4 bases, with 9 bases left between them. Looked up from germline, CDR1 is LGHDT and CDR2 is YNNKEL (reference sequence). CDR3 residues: CASSHSLGETQYF. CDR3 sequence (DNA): TGTGCCAGCAGCCACTCACTAGGAGAGACCCAGTACTTC.

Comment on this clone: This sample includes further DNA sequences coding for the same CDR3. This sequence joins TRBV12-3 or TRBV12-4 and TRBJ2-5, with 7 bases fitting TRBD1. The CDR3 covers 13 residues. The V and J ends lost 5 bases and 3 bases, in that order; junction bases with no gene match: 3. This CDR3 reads CASSPGTEETQYF. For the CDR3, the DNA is TGTGCCAGCAGTCCCGGGACAGAAGAGACCCAGTACTTC.

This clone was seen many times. The CDR3 DNA is TGTGCCAGCAGCCCCCGGGGGGCCAATCAGCCCCAGCATTTT. It is translated as CASSPRGANQPQHF. The chain combines TRBV7-9 with TRBJ1-5; D is perhaps TRBD1 (6 bases). This CDR3 region has 14 residues. CDR1 SEHNR and CDR2 FQNEAQ come from the germline V gene (reference sequence). Trimming removed 5 bases from V and 3 bases from J, with 11 bases in between.